The present entry profiles one T cell receptor beta chain with its context. Its target antigen remains unknown. No much larger clonotype is one base removed from it; base qualities were not supplied. The treatment or condition label for this specimen denotes: over 15 received Ad26.COV2.S at low or high dose, single or two shots; 5 received placebo; per-sample allocation not given. Repertoires of vaccine and placebo recipients were sequenced from samples taken on day 63 after the first injection. Cohort 1b enrolled fewer than 30 adults aged 18-55 years at a single site in Boston, USA, between 29 July and 7 August 2020. Ad26.COV2.S consisted of a replication-incompetent adenovirus type 26 vector by which a prefusion-stabilized SARS-CoV-2 spike protein from the original Wuhan strain was expressed. These data originate in a study of Ad26.COV2.S vaccination and SARS-CoV-2 variants (dated by TCRdb to the early 2020s). Study-level background: Donors in the vaccine arm were drawn from COV1001, a multicentre, randomized, double-blind, placebo-controlled phase I-IIa trial testing Ad26.COV2.S in healthy adults. Ad26.COV2.S was given intramuscularly at 5x10^10 or 1x10^11 viral particles, as a single shot or as two shots 56 days apart. TCRbeta repertoire sequencing was used to assess the specificity and breadth of SARS-CoV-2-reactive T cell receptors after Ad26.COV2.S vaccination. Investigators remained blinded to trial group allocation during experiments and outcome assessment. The TCR-sequenced set comprised approximately 32 samples: some 20 Ad26.COV2.S vaccine recipients, 5 placebo recipients and 8 SARS-CoV-2 convalescent individuals. Participants in the trial were split at random into five groups of five each, receiving low-dose or high-dose Ad26.COV2.S once or twice, or else placebo on both occasions. Study-wide conclusions, independent of this receptor: The authors noted that total T cell responses may have been underestimated by the TCR breadth and depth analyses. After vaccination, substantial breadth of spike-specific CD8+ and CD4+ T cell responses was reported. The study was not powered for comparison of responses between vaccine doses or regimens. Spike-specific TCR breadth was higher in Ad26.COV2.S recipients than in placebo recipients (P = 0.0014). Vaccine and placebo recipients had similar non-spike TCR breadth, a finding consistent with the vaccine containing only spike.

The immunoSEQ Assay was used to sequence TCRbeta CDR3 regions. After extraction, genomic DNA underwent amplification by bias-controlled multiplex PCR, followed by high-throughput sequencing. The source study handled its data this way. To quantify the absolute abundance of every unique TCRbeta CDR3 region, sequences were collapsed and filtered. T cell fraction was estimated by normalizing TCRbeta template counts to usable DNA, with usable DNA measured through amplification of reference genes found in all nucleated cells. Repertoire TCRs were annotated as SARS-CoV-2-specific by exact matching of V gene, CDR3 amino acid sequence and J gene to a known reactive TCR set. MIRA supplied the reference SARS-CoV-2 TCR set, which was filtered for enrichment in COVID-19-positive ImmuneCODE repertoires so that public or cross-reactive TCRs were removed. Based on the MIRA antigens, annotated TCRs were further analysed at the level of specific ORF or position within ORF. Depth was the summed frequency of annotated unique rearrangements, while breadth was defined as annotated unique rearrangements over total unique productive rearrangements. TCR breadth was compared between groups using two-sided Wilcoxon rank-sum tests. This immuneACCESS table, as held by TCRdb, lists in-frame sequences with V and J called but not all clones. Of the missing ones, under half trace to an unresolved V gene in checked studies; the others have no known cause. V and J calls and clone size are given by that table; D and trimming were obtained from the DNA. Within this sample are around 300,000 clones, with approximately 86% of them counted one time only. The ten biggest clones cover roughly 10% of the sample.

The CDR3, cysteine through phenylalanine, is 16 amino acids long. Only the CDR3 region is kept as DNA, spanning 48 bases read in frame from base 1. Relative to germline, V is 4 bases shorter and J is 0 bases shorter, with 15 bases between their ends. Per the germline V gene (reference sequence), SEHNR is the CDR1 and FQNEAQ is the CDR2. Sequences were derived from peripheral blood, sampled in a trial of Ad26.COV2.S vaccine versus placebo. The chain uses TRBV7-9 and TRBJ1-2; the best D guess is TRBD1, with 6 bases matching. This receptor was taken from a person between 18 and 60 years old who received the Ad26.COV2.S COVID-19 vaccine or a placebo. The CDR3 protein sequence reads: CASSSEGGPANYGYTF. The DNA sequence is TGTGCCAGCAGCTCCGAGGGGGGCCCGGCTAACTATGGCTACACCTTC. Joined to the reference TRBV7-9 and TRBJ1-2 proteins, this CDR3 gives the full variable domain: DTGVSQNPRHKITKRGQNVTFRCDPISEHNRLYWYRQTLGQGPEFLTYFQNEAQLEKSRLLSDRFSAERPKGSFSTLEIQRTEQGDSAMYLCASSSEGGPANYGYTFGSGTRLTVV.